This record looks at one T cell receptor (beta chain) sequence and its context. Its antigen is not identified. This CDR3 contains 12 residues. CDR1 is SQVTM, CDR2 ANQGSEA, per germline. Trimming removed 6 bases from V and 11 bases from J; junction bases left unmatched: 10. TCR beta cDNA libraries had unique molecular identifiers. MiXCR, applied by TCRdb to the PCR reads, yields one record per CDR3 protein. Of 740,000 or so distinct CDR3 sequences listed, about 57% were seen once; the top ten hold about 4.8%. The source of the sample is a study of post-analysis software for immune sequencing data. Study-level findings and limits: Strong same-batch co-clustering of samples appeared with F measure clustering. Normalized Chao1 diversity was significantly reduced in patients versus controls. In patients, TRBV5-6, TRBV5-1 and TRBV20-1 belonged to about five TRBV segments found more frequently than in controls.

Input material: blood. V is TRBV29-1 and J is TRBJ2-5; 9 bases map to TRBD1. This clonotype was obtained from a girl between 5 and 17 years old with multiple sclerosis. CDR3 region: CSVDTGGNEQYF. The CDR3 nucleotides are TGCAGCGTAGATACAGGGGGCAATGAGCAGTACTTC. Complete variable domain (other parts from reference TRBV29-1 and TRBJ2-5): SAVISQKPSRDICQRGTSLTIQCQVDSQVTMMFWYRQQPGQSLTLIATANQGSEATYESGFVIDKFPISRPNLTFSTLTVSNMSPEDSSIYLCSVDTGGNEQYFGPGTRLLVL.